The sequence of this TCR beta chain was determined in a study of blood T cells in healthy people across ages. Study findings and constraints: Naive and antigen-experienced cells were not separated, limiting conclusive comparison.

This CDR3 has 16 amino acids. V lost 4 bases, J lost 10 bases, and 15 bases stayed unmatched. Germline-derived CDR1 and CDR2 are SGHTA and FQGTGA. PCR was performed a second time for about 7 to 11 cycles using a sample-barcoded 5' primer and a J-beta primer mix. A tag from a template-switch adaptor with 12 random nucleotides marked each cDNA molecule. Each CDR3 protein gets one entry after TCRdb re-called the 5' RACE reads with MiXCR. The repertoire includes 1.5 million to 2 million distinct CDR3 sequences, 25% to 30% of them detected once, and over 7% sits in the top ten. This clonotype has more than one count but fewer than ten. The antigen remains unidentified.

The sequenced sample was blood. This clonotype was sampled from a woman in her twenties or thirties in good health. This chain joins TRBV7-3 and TRBJ2-1, with 8 bases fitting TRBD1. CDR3 nucleotides: TGTGCCAGCAGCTCCAGCAGGACAGGGCAAGGGAGGGAGCAGTTCTTC. Protein product: CASSSSRTGQGREQFF. Supplemented by reference TRBV7-3 and TRBJ2-1, the full variable domain reads GAGVSQTPSNKVTEKGKYVELRCDPISGHTALYWYRQSLGQGPEFLIYFQGTGAADDSGLPNDRFFAVRPEGSVSTLKIQRTERGDSAVYLCASSSSRTGQGREQFFGPGTRLTVL.